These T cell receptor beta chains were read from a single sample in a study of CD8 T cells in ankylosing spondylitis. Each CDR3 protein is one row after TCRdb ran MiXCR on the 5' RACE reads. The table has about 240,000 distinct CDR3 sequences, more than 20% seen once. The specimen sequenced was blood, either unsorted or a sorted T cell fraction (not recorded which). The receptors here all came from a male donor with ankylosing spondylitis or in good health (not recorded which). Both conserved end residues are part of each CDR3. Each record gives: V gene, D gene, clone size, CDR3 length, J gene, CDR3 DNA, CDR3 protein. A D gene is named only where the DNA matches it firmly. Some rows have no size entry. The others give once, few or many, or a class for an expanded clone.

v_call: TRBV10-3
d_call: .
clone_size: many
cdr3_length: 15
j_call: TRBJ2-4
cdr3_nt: TGTGCCATCAGTGAGTCGGGGGGGGGCGCCGGCATTCAGTACTTC
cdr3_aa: CAISESGGGAGIQYF

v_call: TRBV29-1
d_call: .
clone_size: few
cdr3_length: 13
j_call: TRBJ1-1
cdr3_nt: TGCAGCGTGCGAGGGGTGCTGAACACTGAAGCTTTCTTT
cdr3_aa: CSVRGVLNTEAFF

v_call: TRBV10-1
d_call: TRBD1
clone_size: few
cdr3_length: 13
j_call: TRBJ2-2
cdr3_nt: TGCGCCAGCAGTGATCCCGGGACAGGGAAGCTGTTTTTT
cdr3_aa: CASSDPGTGKLFF

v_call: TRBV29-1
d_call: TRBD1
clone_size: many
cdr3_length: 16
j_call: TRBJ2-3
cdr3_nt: TGCAGCGTTGTAGGGCCCCCAACAGGGGCAACAGATACGCAGTATTTT
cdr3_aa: CSVVGPPTGATDTQYF

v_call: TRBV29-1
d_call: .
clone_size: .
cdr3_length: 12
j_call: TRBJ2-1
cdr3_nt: TGCAGCGTTGATCGACAGCTCAATGAGCAGTTCTTC
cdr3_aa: CSVDRQLNEQFF

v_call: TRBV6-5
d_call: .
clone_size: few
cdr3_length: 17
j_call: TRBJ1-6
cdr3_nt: TGTGCCAGCAGGAAGTATTTTGGGACCTCCGGCAATTCACCCCTCCACTTT
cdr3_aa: CASRKYFGTSGNSPLHF

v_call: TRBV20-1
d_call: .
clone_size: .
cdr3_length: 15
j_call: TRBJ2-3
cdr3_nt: TGCAGTGCCCCCTCGTCCGGACCGGCCACAGATACGCAGTATTTT
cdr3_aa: CSAPSSGPATDTQYF

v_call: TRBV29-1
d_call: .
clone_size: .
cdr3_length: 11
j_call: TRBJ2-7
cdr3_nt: TGCAGCGGGGGGGAGAGTTACGAGCAGTACTTC
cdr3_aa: CSGGESYEQYF

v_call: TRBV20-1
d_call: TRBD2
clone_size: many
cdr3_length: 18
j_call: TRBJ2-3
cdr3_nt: TGCAGTGCTACTCTCCCATGGCTAGCGGGGCCCTCTGGAGATACGCAGTATTTT
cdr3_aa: CSATLPWLAGPSGDTQYF

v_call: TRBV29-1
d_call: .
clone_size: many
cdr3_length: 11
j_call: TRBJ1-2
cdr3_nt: TGCAGCGTTCAGGGAAACTATGGCTACACCTTC
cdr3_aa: CSVQGNYGYTF

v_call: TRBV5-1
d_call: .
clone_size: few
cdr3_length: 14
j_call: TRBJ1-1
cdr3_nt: TGCGCCAGCAGCTTGGCGAAAGGGAGCACTGAAGCTTTCTTT
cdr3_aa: CASSLAKGSTEAFF

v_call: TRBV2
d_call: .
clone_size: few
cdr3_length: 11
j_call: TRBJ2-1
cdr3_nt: TGTGCCAGCAGTGCCCGGGGCGAGCAGTTCTTC
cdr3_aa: CASSARGEQFF

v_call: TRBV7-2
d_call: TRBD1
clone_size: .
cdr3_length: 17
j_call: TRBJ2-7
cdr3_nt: TGTGCCAGCAGCTTGCGTCCACAGGGGGTCTATTCCTACGAGCAGTACTTC
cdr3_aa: CASSLRPQGVYSYEQYF

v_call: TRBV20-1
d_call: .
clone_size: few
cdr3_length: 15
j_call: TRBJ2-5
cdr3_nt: TGCAGTGCTAGGGCCAGGCGAGCAGACCTAGAGACCCAGTACTTC
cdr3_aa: CSARARRADLETQYF

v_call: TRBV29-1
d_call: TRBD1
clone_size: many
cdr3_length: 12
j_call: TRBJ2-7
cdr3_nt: TGCAGCGCTAGGGGACAGAACCACGAGCAGTACTTC
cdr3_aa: CSARGQNHEQYF

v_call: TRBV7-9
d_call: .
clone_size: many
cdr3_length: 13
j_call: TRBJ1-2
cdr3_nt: TGTGCCAGCAGCTTAGTTTCCAGCTATGGCTACACCTTC
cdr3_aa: CASSLVSSYGYTF

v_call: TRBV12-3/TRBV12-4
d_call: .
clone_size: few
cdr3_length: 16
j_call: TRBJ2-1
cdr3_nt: TGTGCCAGCAGTTTAGTGGACGGCCGCTCCTACAATGAGCAGTTCTTC
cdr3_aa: CASSLVDGRSYNEQFF

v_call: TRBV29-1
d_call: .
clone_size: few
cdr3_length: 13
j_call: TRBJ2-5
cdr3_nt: TGCAGCGTTTCCCAGGGGTGGGGAGAGACCCAGTACTTC
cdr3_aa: CSVSQGWGETQYF

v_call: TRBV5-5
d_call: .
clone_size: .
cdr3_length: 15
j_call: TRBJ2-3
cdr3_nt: TGTGCCAGCAACCTTAGCCCGCGGAACACAGATACGCAGTATTTT
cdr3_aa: CASNLSPRNTDTQYF

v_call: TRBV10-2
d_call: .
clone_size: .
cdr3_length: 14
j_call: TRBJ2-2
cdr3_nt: TGCGCCAGCAGTGGAAGAACGAGGAACGGGGAGCTGTTTTTT
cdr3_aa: CASSGRTRNGELFF

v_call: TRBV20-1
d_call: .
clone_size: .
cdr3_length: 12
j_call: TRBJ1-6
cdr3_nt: TGCAGTGCTAGAGACGGTAATTCACCCCTCCACTTT
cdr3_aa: CSARDGNSPLHF

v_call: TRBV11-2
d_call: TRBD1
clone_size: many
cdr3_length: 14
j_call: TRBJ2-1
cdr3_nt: TGTGCCAGCAGCTGGACAGGGGGCAAGAATGAGCAGTTCTTC
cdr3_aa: CASSWTGGKNEQFF

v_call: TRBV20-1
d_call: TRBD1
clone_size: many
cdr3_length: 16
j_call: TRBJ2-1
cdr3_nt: TGCAGTGCTAGTCGTGGGGGGGACAGGGGGCGCAATGAGCAGTTCTTC
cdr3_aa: CSASRGGDRGRNEQFF